What follows is one T cell receptor beta chain and its context. Sequenced by immunoSEQ multiplex PCR; TCRdb stores in-frame clones only, minus some. This table has approximately 93,000 clones, more than 85% appearing once. The source of the sample is a study of T cell changes during pregnancy in multiple sclerosis. Germline values: CDR1 MNHEY, CDR2 SVGAGI. This CDR3 is built from 14 residues. V shed 1 base and J shed 1 base, with 7 bases lying between them. The chain links TRBV6-5 to TRBJ1-1; a possible D gene is TRBD1 (5 bases). The sequence was obtained from a female donor with multiple sclerosis, enrolled in a pregnancy study. Material: peripheral blood, obtained before pregnancy. This chain's CDR3 is CASSYLTENTEAFF. The DNA for the CDR3 is TGTGCCAGCAGTTACTTGACAGAGAACACTGAAGCTTTCTTT.